Listed below are T cell receptor beta chains from one sample, sequenced in a study of CD8+CD57+ T cells in acquired aplastic anemia. Each CDR3 protein gets one entry after TCRdb re-called the reads with MiXCR. This sample yields around 180,000 distinct CDR3 sequences, of which about 60% are seen a single time; roughly 44% belongs to the top ten. Sequenced: sorted CD4+, CD8+, or CD8+CD57+ T cells (not recorded which) from PBMCs. These TCRs come from a human donor in good health. CDR3s include the opening cysteine and the closing phenylalanine or tryptophan. The order of the fields is J gene, V gene, D gene, clone size, CDR3 protein, CDR3 DNA. A D gene is named only where the DNA matches it firmly. Rows may omit the clone size; those that give it use once, few, many or a size class.

>TRBJ1-2|TRBV19|TRBD1|NA
CASNPTGENYGYTF
TGTGCCAGTAACCCGACAGGGGAAAACTATGGCTACACCTTC
>TRBJ2-7|TRBV29-1|NA|NA
CSGGQPYEQYF
TGCAGCGGGGGTCAGCCCTACGAGCAGTACTTC
>TRBJ2-7|TRBV7-9|NA|many
CASSLEVGSYEQYF
TGTGCCAGCAGCTTAGAGGTGGGTTCCTACGAGCAGTACTTC
>TRBJ1-6|TRBV11-2|TRBD1|NA
CASSLGGTGGDSPLHF
TGTGCCAGCAGCTTAGGCGGGACAGGGGGAGATTCACCCCTCCACTTT
>TRBJ1-5|TRBV24-1|NA|many
CATSDPQAGQPQHF
TGTGCCACCAGTGATCCCCAGGCGGGTCAGCCCCAGCATTTT
>TRBJ2-7|TRBV19|TRBD1|NA
CASSPRTGYEQYF
TGTGCCAGTAGTCCCCGGACAGGCTACGAGCAGTACTTC
>TRBJ2-2|TRBV9|NA|NA
CASSVQGNTGELFF
TGTGCCAGCAGCGTTCAGGGGAACACCGGGGAGCTGTTTTTT
>TRBJ1-6|TRBV7-8|NA|many
CASSPYRVGSYNSPLHF
TGTGCCAGCAGCCCTTACAGGGTTGGCTCCTATAATTCACCCCTCCACTTT
>TRBJ1-3|TRBV2|NA|many
CASRVSGNTIYF
TGTGCCAGCAGAGTCTCTGGAAACACCATATATTTT
>TRBJ1-6|TRBV2|NA|NA
CATRGGENSPLHF
TGTGCTACAAGGGGCGGCGAAAATTCACCCCTCCACTTT
>TRBJ2-3|TRBV10-3|TRBD1|NA
CAISGQGATDTQYF
TGTGCCATCAGTGGACAGGGGGCGACAGATACGCAGTATTTT
>TRBJ2-7|TRBV29-1|NA|NA
CSVVTSTPYEQYF
TGCAGCGTAGTGACTTCTACGCCCTACGAGCAGTACTTC
>TRBJ2-2|TRBV9|NA|few
CASSVLDTGELFF
TGTGCCAGCAGCGTTCTGGACACCGGGGAGCTGTTTTTT
>TRBJ2-7|TRBV15|TRBD1|NA
CATNRDRGDEQYF
TGTGCCACAAACCGGGACAGGGGGGACGAGCAGTACTTC
>TRBJ2-7|TRBV12-3/TRBV12-4|NA|many
CASSPKDIFYEQYF
TGTGCCAGCAGCCCCAAAGACATTTTCTACGAGCAGTACTTC
>TRBJ2-1|TRBV10-2|TRBD2|many
CASRASGSRILDEQFF
TGCGCCAGCAGAGCTAGCGGGAGTCGAATATTGGATGAGCAGTTCTTC
>TRBJ2-7|TRBV11-2|NA|NA
CASSLGVGRYEQYF
TGTGCCAGCAGCTTAGGGGTCGGGCGGTACGAGCAGTACTTC